This T cell receptor (beta chain) was found in a study of cytomegalovirus exposure and HLA in healthy donors. Study background: HLA-typed donors were the source of some 85 million unique TCRs, which an early data release held.

CDR1 and CDR2 from the germline V gene are KGHSH and LQKENI. Between the trimmed V and J ends, which lost 4 bases and 1 base, there was a span of 14 bases. This CDR3 is 16 amino acids long. The primer mix had 60 Vbeta and 13 Jbeta primers. Data came from immunoSEQ multiplex PCR; TCRdb stores just in-frame clones and leaves some out. The sample carries 90,000 to 120,000 clones, approximately 81% recorded once. The rearrangement links TRBV18 to TRBJ2-1; D gene ambiguous. This TCR was recovered from a male donor in good health and CMV-seropositive. Sequencing input: PBMCs. The CDR3 loop is CASSLRLTPSYNEQFF. CDR3 in DNA: TGTGCCAGCTCACTGCGACTTACTCCTTCCTACAATGAGCAGTTCTTC.